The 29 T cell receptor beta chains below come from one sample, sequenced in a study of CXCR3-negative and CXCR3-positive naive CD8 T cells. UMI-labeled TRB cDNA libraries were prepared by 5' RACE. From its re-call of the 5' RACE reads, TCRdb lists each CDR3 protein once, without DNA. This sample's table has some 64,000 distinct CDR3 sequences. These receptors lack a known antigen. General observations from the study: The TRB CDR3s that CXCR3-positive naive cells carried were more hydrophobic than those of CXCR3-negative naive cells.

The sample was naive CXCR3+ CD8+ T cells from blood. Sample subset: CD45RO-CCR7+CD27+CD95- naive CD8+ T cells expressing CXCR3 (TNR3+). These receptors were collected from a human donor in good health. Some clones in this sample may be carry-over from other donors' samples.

CDR3 residues: CASSFAGQGGDEQYF. The V gene is TRBV7-3, the J gene TRBJ2-7; TCRdb calls TRBD1, which cannot be checked without DNA. The germline CDR1 and CDR2 sequences are SGHTA and FQGTGA. This CDR3 has 15 residues.

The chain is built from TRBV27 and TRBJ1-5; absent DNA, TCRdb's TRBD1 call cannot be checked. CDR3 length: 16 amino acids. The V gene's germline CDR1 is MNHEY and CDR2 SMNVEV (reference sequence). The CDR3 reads CASSSRKGTENQPQHF.

CDR3 residues: CASSDWVETQYF. V and J are TRBV7-2 and TRBJ2-5. CDR1 and CDR2 from the germline V gene are SGHTA and FQGNSA. The CDR3 is 12 amino acids.

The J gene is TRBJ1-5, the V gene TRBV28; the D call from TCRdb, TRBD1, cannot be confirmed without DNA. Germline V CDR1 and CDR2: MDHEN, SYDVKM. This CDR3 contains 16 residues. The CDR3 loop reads CASSSAGVLGNQPQHF.

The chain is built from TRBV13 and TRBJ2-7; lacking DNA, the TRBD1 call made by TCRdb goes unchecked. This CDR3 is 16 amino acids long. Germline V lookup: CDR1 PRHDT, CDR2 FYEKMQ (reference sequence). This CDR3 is CASSLLGESLVYEQYF.

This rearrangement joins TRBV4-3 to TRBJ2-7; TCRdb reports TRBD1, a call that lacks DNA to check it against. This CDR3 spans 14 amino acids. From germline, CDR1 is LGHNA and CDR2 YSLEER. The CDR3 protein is CASSQDMGAYEQYF.

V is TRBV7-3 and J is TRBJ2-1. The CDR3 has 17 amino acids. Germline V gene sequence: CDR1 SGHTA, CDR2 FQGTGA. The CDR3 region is CASSLSSTTRKNNEQFF.

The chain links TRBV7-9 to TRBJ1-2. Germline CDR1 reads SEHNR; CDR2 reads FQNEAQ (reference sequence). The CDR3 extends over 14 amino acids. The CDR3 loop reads CASSSSTEGYGYTF.

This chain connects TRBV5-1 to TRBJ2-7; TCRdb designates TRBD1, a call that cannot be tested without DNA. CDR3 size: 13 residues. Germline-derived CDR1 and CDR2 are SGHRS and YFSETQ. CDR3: CASSPTGVGEQYF.

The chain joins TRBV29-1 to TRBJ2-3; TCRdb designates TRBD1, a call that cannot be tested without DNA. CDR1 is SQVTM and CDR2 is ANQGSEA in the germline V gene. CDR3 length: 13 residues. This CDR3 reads CSVHRENTDTQYF.

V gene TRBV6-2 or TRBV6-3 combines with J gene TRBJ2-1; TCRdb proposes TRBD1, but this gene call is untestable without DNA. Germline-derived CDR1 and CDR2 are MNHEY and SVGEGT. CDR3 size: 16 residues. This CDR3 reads CASSLIYGALNNEQFF.

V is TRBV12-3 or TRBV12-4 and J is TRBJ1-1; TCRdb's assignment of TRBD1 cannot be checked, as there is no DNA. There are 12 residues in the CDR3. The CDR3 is CASSPWTGEAFF.

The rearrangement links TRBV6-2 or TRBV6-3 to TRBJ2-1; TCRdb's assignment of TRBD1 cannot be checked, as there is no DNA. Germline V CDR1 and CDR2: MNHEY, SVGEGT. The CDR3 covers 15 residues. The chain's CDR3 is CASSRREGVYNEQFF.

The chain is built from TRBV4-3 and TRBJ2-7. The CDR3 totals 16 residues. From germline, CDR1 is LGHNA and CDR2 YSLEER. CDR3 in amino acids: CASSQGTSMSSYEQYF.

CDR3 amino acids: CASSYGQGGYEQYF. This chain connects TRBV6-5 to TRBJ2-7; TCRdb's D gene call, TRBD1, goes unchecked for lack of DNA. The CDR3 is 14 residues long. CDR1 is MNHEY and CDR2 is SVGAGI in the germline V gene.

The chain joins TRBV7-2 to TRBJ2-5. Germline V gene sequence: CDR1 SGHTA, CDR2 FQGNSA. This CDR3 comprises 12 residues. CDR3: CASSTLLETQYF.

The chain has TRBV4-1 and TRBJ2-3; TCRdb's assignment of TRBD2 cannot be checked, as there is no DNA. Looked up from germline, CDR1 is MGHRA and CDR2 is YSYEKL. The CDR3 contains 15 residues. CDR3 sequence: CASSPTDLAVNTQYF.

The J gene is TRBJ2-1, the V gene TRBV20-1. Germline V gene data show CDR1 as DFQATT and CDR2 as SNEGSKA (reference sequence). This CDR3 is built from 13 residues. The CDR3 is CSAGEDPNDEQFF.

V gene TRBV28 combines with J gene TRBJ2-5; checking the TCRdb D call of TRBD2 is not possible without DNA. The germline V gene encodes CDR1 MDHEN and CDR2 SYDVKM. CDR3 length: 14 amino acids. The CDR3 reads CASSFISGAETQYF.

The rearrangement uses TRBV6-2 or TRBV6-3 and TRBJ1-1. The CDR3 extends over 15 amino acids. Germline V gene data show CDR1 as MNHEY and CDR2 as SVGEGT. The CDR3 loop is CASSYASWINTEAFF.

CDR3 loop: CASSPLPPGTMNTEAFF. This sequence joins TRBV7-3 and TRBJ1-1; the TCRdb call, TRBD1, lacks DNA for checking. The CDR3 totals 17 residues. Germline CDR1 reads SGHTA; CDR2 reads FQGTGA.

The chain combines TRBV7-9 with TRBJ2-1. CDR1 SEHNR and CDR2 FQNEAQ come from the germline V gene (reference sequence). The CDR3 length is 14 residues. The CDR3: CASSLVGSHNEQFF.

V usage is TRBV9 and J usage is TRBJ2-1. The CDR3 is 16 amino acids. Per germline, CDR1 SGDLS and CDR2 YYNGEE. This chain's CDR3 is CASSSHKAISYNEQFF.

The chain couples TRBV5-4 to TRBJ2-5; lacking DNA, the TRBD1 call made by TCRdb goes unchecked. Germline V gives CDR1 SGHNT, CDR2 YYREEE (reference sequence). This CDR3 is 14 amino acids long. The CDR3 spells CASSFRTEQETQYF.

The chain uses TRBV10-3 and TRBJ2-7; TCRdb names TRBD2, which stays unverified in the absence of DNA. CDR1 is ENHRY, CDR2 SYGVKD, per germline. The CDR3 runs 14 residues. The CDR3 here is CAIQAPGPAYEQYF.

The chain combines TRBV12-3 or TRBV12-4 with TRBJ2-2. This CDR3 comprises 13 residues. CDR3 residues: CANSFDITGELFF.

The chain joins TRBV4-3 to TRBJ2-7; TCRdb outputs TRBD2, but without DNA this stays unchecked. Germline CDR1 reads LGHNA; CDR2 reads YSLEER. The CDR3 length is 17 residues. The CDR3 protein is CASSHDPRGLGSYEQYF.

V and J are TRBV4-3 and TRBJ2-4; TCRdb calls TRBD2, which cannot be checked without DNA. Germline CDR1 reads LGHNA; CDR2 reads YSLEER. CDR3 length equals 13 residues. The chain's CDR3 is CASSQETTGIQYF.

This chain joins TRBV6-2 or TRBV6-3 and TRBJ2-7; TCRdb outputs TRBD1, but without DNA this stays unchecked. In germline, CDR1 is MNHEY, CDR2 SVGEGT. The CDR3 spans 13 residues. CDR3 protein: CASSFRGRWEQYF.